This TCR beta chain was recorded in a study of shared clonotypes between healthy human individuals. Findings and limits, study-wide: Estimated richness was generally greater in naive than memory subsets. Clonotypes shared by all four sorted-subset donors had higher generation probabilities than non-shared clonotypes. It was observed that roughly 4.8% of naive CD4 clonotypes were shared across several donors.

Generated by immunoSEQ multiplex PCR, the TCRdb table keeps only in-frame clones and is missing some. The sample holds about 1.1 million clones; roughly 74% are singletons and the top ten take roughly 0.55%. The CDR3 sequence is 16 residues long. After removal of 4 bases from V and 4 bases from J, the junction contained 8 bases not matched to a gene. Germline loops: CDR1 SGHDN, CDR2 FVKESK. Worth noting for this clone: Its cognate antigen is unknown.

Sequencing was performed on memory CD4+ T cells from PBMCs. As to subset: CD45RA-negative fraction. This clonotype was sampled from a man between 18 and 29 years old in good health. Some clones in this sample may be carry-over from other donors' samples. The chain is built from TRBV14 and TRBJ2-1; 9 positions match TRBD2. The CDR3 DNA is TGTGCCAGCAGCCCTTTGGGGCTAGCGGGGTACAATGAGCAGTTCTTC. This gives the protein CASSPLGLAGYNEQFF.